These 24 T cell receptor beta chains originate from one sample sequenced in a study of blood T cell repertoires in COVID-19. Libraries were prepared by immunoSEQ multiplex PCR; TCRdb keeps only in-frame clonotypes and omits some of them. Here the sample spans 85,000 to 100,000 clones, 88% being singletons. Material: peripheral blood. These receptors all stem from a middle-aged man with COVID-19, enrolled during active disease.

V is TRBV18 and J is TRBJ2-3; 14 bases agree with TRBD2. CDR3 length equals 16 residues. Germline V CDR1 and CDR2: KGHSH, LQKENI. J was trimmed by 4 bases and V by 2 bases; bases with no gene match: 2. In DNA, the CDR3 is TGTGCCAGCTCACCAGGACTAGCGGGGGGAGCAGATACGCAGTATTTT. It codes for CASSPGLAGGADTQYF.

This chain uses TRBV9 with TRBJ1-1, with a weak D call TRBD1 (5 bases). V was pared by 4 bases and J by 4 bases, with 20 bases between. This CDR3 contains 16 residues. Looked up from germline, CDR1 is SGDLS and CDR2 is YYNGEE. CDR3 protein: CASSLSPVREGTEAFF. CDR3 nucleotides: TGTGCCAGCAGCTTAAGCCCGGTCAGGGAGGGCACTGAAGCTTTCTTT.

The rearrangement links TRBV15 to TRBJ1-4, with D hard to call. Germline CDR1 reads LNHNV; CDR2 reads YYDKDF (reference sequence). Trimming took off 1 base at V and 12 bases at J, with 12 bases between the two ends. This CDR3 spans 13 amino acids. CDR3 in DNA: TGTGCCACCAGCAGAGCCCTCACAGAAGAACTGTTTTTT. As protein: CATSRALTEELFF.

The chain carries TRBV19 and TRBJ1-2; a weak D match, TRBD1 (6 bases). The CDR3 is 13 amino acids. The V and J ends lost 4 bases and 3 bases respectively, with 9 bases between them. Germline V gives CDR1 LNHDA, CDR2 SQIVND (reference sequence). The CDR3 spells CASSTQGYYGYTF. In DNA, the CDR3 is TGTGCCAGTAGTACACAGGGATACTATGGCTACACCTTC. The variable domain in full, completed from reference TRBV19 and TRBJ1-2, reads DGGITQSPKYLFRKEGQNVTLSCEQNLNHDAMYWYRQDPGQGLRLIYYSQIVNDFQKGDIAEGYSVSREKKESFPLTVTSAQKNPTAFYLCASSTQGYYGYTFGSGTRLTVV.

V gene TRBV7-9 combines with J gene TRBJ1-6; 8 nucleotides agree with TRBD1. Germline V CDR1 and CDR2: SEHNR, FQNEAQ (reference sequence). The V gene end was trimmed by 5 bases and the J gene end by 6 bases; junction bases not matched to a gene: 6. The CDR3 totals 15 residues. The chain's CDR3 is CASSPHDRGNSPLHF. The CDR3 DNA sequence: TGTGCCAGCAGCCCCCACGACAGGGGTAATTCACCCCTCCACTTT.

This chain connects TRBV19 to TRBJ1-5; 11 nucleotides line up with TRBD1. Unmatched junction bases numbered 8, after V lost 5 bases and J lost 2 bases. CDR3 size: 17 residues. Looked up from germline, CDR1 is LNHDA and CDR2 is SQIVND (reference sequence). Here the CDR3 reads CASSPRTGGGGNQPQHF. The DNA of the CDR3 is TGTGCCAGTAGTCCCCGGACAGGGGGCGGTGGCAATCAGCCCCAGCATTTT. The full variable domain, in which reference TRBV19 and TRBJ1-5 provide the parts outside the CDR3, is DGGITQSPKYLFRKEGQNVTLSCEQNLNHDAMYWYRQDPGQGLRLIYYSQIVNDFQKGDIAEGYSVSREKKESFPLTVTSAQKNPTAFYLCASSPRTGGGGNQPQHFGDGTRLSIL.

The chain links TRBV6-5 to TRBJ1-4; 8 nucleotides agree with TRBD1. The ends lost 5 bases at V and 8 bases at J; junction bases unmatched: 7. Germline V gene sequence: CDR1 MNHEY, CDR2 SVGAGI. The CDR3 is 14 residues long. Here the CDR3 reads CASSKGQVLEKLFF. CDR3 nucleotide sequence: TGTGCCAGCAGTAAGGGACAGGTTCTCGAAAAACTGTTTTTT.

The rearrangement links TRBV7-9 to TRBJ1-1, with a tentative D call TRBD1 (6 bases). Trimming took 6 bases from V and 10 from J, leaving 15 bases between them. Per the germline V gene, CDR1 is SEHNR and CDR2 is FQNEAQ (reference sequence). This CDR3 has 12 amino acids. The CDR3 DNA reads TGTGCCAGCAGTCTAACAGGGATTGCAGCTTTCTTT. Its protein product is CASSLTGIAAFF. Combining the CDR3 with reference TRBV7-9 and TRBJ1-1 gives the whole variable domain DTGVSQNPRHKITKRGQNVTFRCDPISEHNRLYWYRQTLGQGPEFLTYFQNEAQLEKSRLLSDRFSAERPKGSFSTLEIQRTEQGDSAMYLCASSLTGIAAFFGQGTRLTVV.

The CDR3 nucleotides read TGTGCCAGCAGCTTAGGGGGAGGTAGCTCCTACGAGCAGTACTTC. As protein: CASSLGGGSSYEQYF. The chain links TRBV7-9 to TRBJ2-7; possibly TRBD2 for D (6 bases). V dropped 1 base and J dropped 0 bases, with 10 bases sitting between them. Germline CDR1 reads SEHNR; CDR2 reads FQNEAQ (reference sequence). CDR3 length: 15 residues.

The chain carries TRBV7-8 and TRBJ1-1, with 8 bases that match TRBD1. CDR3 length: 15 residues. Looked up from germline, CDR1 is SGHVS and CDR2 is FQNEAQ. V shed 6 bases and J 0 bases; nucleotides not matched to a gene: 6. The CDR3: CASSLGTGMNTEAFF. The CDR3 DNA follows: TGTGCCAGCAGTCTCGGGACAGGTATGAACACTGAAGCTTTCTTT.

The chain joins TRBV2 to TRBJ2-5; 10 positions agree with TRBD1. Germline lookup yields CDR1 SNHLY and CDR2 FYNNEI. This CDR3 spans 15 amino acids. V dropped 9 bases and J dropped 6; count of bases not matched to a gene: 13. The CDR3 spells CARGGTGVIPKTQYF. In nucleotides, the CDR3 is TGTGCCAGGGGGGGGACAGGGGTTATTCCGAAGACCCAGTACTTC.

The genes are TRBV9 and TRBJ1-6; 8 positions agree with TRBD1. The CDR3 has 17 residues. After removal of 0 bases from V and 6 bases from J, the junction contained 8 bases not matched to a gene. The germline V gene has CDR1 SGDLS and CDR2 YYNGEE. The chain's CDR3 is CASSVEWGQALNSPLHF. CDR3 DNA sequence: TGTGCCAGCAGCGTAGAATGGGGACAGGCTCTTAATTCACCCCTCCACTTT.

V and J are TRBV11-2 and TRBJ1-1; 8 positions agree with TRBD1. Germline trimming cut 6 bases from V and 1 base from J; bases unmatched to any gene: 4. Germline CDR1 SGHAT, CDR2 FQNNGV. The CDR3 sequence is 14 residues long. CDR3 loop: CASRRTGPNTEAFF. DNA for the CDR3: TGTGCCAGCAGAAGGACAGGGCCGAACACTGAAGCTTTCTTT.

The chain joins TRBV9 to TRBJ2-7, with D perhaps matching TRBD2 (7 bases). CDR3 length: 13 residues. Trimming cost V 4 bases and J 5 bases, with 13 bases left between them. Germline values: CDR1 SGDLS, CDR2 YYNGEE. The CDR3 nucleotides are TGTGCCAGCAGCTCCCGGGGGGCTAACGAGCAGTACTTC. Residues: CASSSRGANEQYF.

DNA of the CDR3: TGTGCCACCAGCAGAGATTCCACGGGGAGCACTGAAGCTTTCTTT. This encodes CATSRDSTGSTEAFF. The chain joins TRBV15 to TRBJ1-1; no definite D call. Per the germline V gene, CDR1 is LNHNV and CDR2 is YYDKDF (reference sequence). V lost 0 bases and J 4 bases, leaving 12 bases between the germline ends. The CDR3 has 15 amino acids. Based on the CDR3 plus reference TRBV15 and TRBJ1-1, the full variable domain is DAMVIQNPRYQVTQFGKPVTLSCSQTLNHNVMYWYQQKSSQAPKLLFHYYDKDFNNEADTPDNFQSRRPNTSFCFLDIRSPGLGDTAMYLCATSRDSTGSTEAFFGQGTRLTVV.

The chain has TRBV3-1 (or the pseudogene TRBV3-2) and TRBJ2-5; 12 positions match TRBD2. Germline loops: CDR1 LGHDT, CDR2 YNNKEL (reference sequence). This CDR3 has 16 residues. Trimming cost V 4 bases and J 1 base; bases outside gene matches: 4. CDR3 DNA sequence: TGTGCCAGCAGCCGAGGACTAGCGGGGAGCCAAGAGACCCAGTACTTC. Protein sequence: CASSRGLAGSQETQYF.

V usage is TRBV4-1 and J usage is TRBJ1-1; the D is unclear. Trimming removed 4 bases at V and 1 base at J, with 10 bases between. Germline assignment: CDR1 MGHRA and CDR2 YSYEKL. The CDR3 spans 14 residues. Here the CDR3 DNA reads TGCGCCAGCAGCCCTAGCCAGAAGAACACTGAAGCTTTCTTT. Encoded protein: CASSPSQKNTEAFF.

J is TRBJ1-3 and V is TRBV7-6, with a weak D call TRBD1 (5 bases). This CDR3 contains 16 residues. Trimming removed 0 bases from V and 4 bases from J, with 13 bases in between. From germline, CDR1 is SGHVS and CDR2 FNYEAQ. CDR3 protein: CASSLAQAGPGNTIYF. DNA of the CDR3: TGTGCCAGCAGCTTAGCTCAGGCGGGACCGGGAAACACCATATATTTT.

V gene TRBV6-1 combines with J gene TRBJ2-1, with a possible D match to TRBD2 (6 bases). CDR1 MNHNS and CDR2 SASEGT come from the germline V gene. Trimming shortened V by 2 bases and J by 0 bases, and 8 bases separated the two germline ends. This CDR3 comprises 15 residues. CDR3 sequence reads: CASSEFGGSYNEQFF. CDR3 sequence (DNA): TGTGCCAGCAGTGAATTCGGGGGCTCCTACAATGAGCAGTTCTTC.

The chain is built from TRBV7-9 and TRBJ1-5, with 8 bases identical to TRBD1. J gave up 7 bases and V 3 bases, and 11 bases lay outside the gene matches. The CDR3 is 16 amino acids. Germline lookup yields CDR1 SEHNR and CDR2 FQNEAQ (reference sequence). For the CDR3, the DNA is TGTGCCAGCAGCTTGGGGAGTCAGGGGGCGGGCCAGCCCCAGCATTTT. Protein product: CASSLGSQGAGQPQHF.

The chain carries TRBV5-1 and TRBJ2-1, with 7 nucleotides matching TRBD1. The junction had 10 bases not matched to a gene; V was cut back by 3 bases and J by 4 bases. The V gene's germline CDR1 is SGHRS and CDR2 YFSETQ. This CDR3 is 16 amino acids long. This CDR3 reads CASSSRQGTAYNEQFF. Here the CDR3 DNA reads TGCGCCAGCAGCTCCAGACAGGGTACGGCATACAATGAGCAGTTCTTC.

This chain uses TRBV30 with TRBJ1-5, with D unclear. V shed 2 bases and J shed 0 bases, with 8 bases lying between them. The CDR3 runs 14 residues. The V gene's germline CDR1 is GTSNPN and CDR2 SVGIG (reference sequence). The CDR3 DNA sequence: TGTGCCTGGAGTACTGTGAATAGCAATCAGCCCCAGCATTTT. Translated: CAWSTVNSNQPQHF.

V is TRBV30 and J is TRBJ1-3; 7 positions agree with TRBD1. Germline V gene sequence: CDR1 GTSNPN, CDR2 SVGIG (reference sequence). Unmatched junction bases numbered 4, after V lost 2 bases and J lost 6 bases. This CDR3 has 13 residues. The chain's CDR3 is CAWSRQGTNTIYF. The CDR3 DNA reads TGTGCCTGGAGTCGACAGGGTACAAACACCATATATTTT.

The CDR3 DNA is TGTGCCAGCAGCGGGGACAGGGGAAGATCCGGGGAGCTGTTTTTT. Translating gives CASSGDRGRSGELFF. V gene TRBV5-8 combines with J gene TRBJ2-2, with 10 nucleotides matching TRBD1. V was pared by 4 bases and J by 6 bases, with 6 bases of the junction left unmatched. Germline V lookup: CDR1 SGHTS, CDR2 YDEGEE. The CDR3 spans 15 residues.